The T cell receptor beta chain described here comes from a study of blood T cell repertoires in COVID-19 (dated by TCRdb to 2019 to 2021). Background for the entire study: Samples covering the acute and convalescent phases of COVID-19 were provided by collaborators in the United States, Italy and Spain. The prospective study material was composed of cDNA or gDNA derived from T cells, B-cell-depleted T cells, or PBMCs. Subjects who had been exposed to COVID-19, were actively infected with it, or had recovered from it provided the deeply sampled blood TCRbeta repertoires that made up the dataset. The repertoires were released in a freely available public database intended as a resource for research on the immune response to SARS-CoV-2. Samples were obtained from the ongoing ImmuneRACE study (first 160 participants) and from roughly 1,300 subjects provided by 6 global collaborators. Sample metadata almost always included a de-identified subject ID, COVID-19 status, age in years and sex. Where available, HLA class I and class II types were obtained from metadata supplied by the sample provider rather than from assay-based typing. Summary of the overall study and its limitations: The amount of clinical and demographic metadata varied by source and participant and was provided uncurated.

One collaborating source in Seattle enrolled patients while the patients were actively infected and followed the patients over time throughout the course of disease. The collaborating institutions used their own protocols to collect whole blood in K2EDTA tubes. For TCRbeta analysis, collaborator samples were shipped as frozen whole blood, as isolated PBMCs, or as DNA extracted from either sample type. TCRbeta CDR3 regions were amplified from genomic DNA using the immunoSEQ Assay, a bias-controlled multiplex PCR. In the original analysis: The number of nucleated cells in each sample was estimated by amplification of reference gene primers within the assay. To quantify the absolute abundance of each unique TCRbeta CDR3 rearrangement, sequence reads were collapsed and filtered. For each sample, productive Simpson clonality was calculated by taking the square root of Simpson's diversity index across productive rearrangements. The clones in this table, taken by TCRdb from immuneACCESS, are in-frame only. Not every clone is retained; where verified, under half of the shortfall comes from an unresolved V gene, and the cause of the rest is unknown. The V and J calls and the clone size are those of that table, but D and trimming were determined from the DNA. The table for this sample lists about 62,000 clones; around 91% of them were counted only once. 15% to 20% of the sample is in the top ten clones.

The junction shows trimming of 7 bases on V and 6 bases on J, plus 8 bases between the germline ends. Measured from the cysteine to the phenylalanine, the CDR3 is 11 residues long. This entry keeps only the CDR3 DNA: 33 bases, framed from base 1. A remark on this clone: Its antigen is unknown. Base qualities are not recorded, but no much larger clone differs from it by a single base.

Material: peripheral blood. The origin of this receptor is a woman aged 60-75 years with COVID-19, enrolled during active disease. The chain is made from TRBV12-3 or TRBV12-4 and TRBJ2-3; no D gene call is confident. The CDR3 loop reads CASTPSDTQYF. The DNA is TGTGCCAGCACCCCGTCGGATACGCAGTATTTT.